Below, 14 T cell receptor beta chains from the same sample are listed, as sequenced in a study of CD8 T cells in ankylosing spondylitis. Each CDR3 protein gets one entry after TCRdb re-called the 5' RACE reads with MiXCR. The table records about 360,000 distinct CDR3 sequences, roughly 20% of them present only once. Input material: blood, either unsorted or a sorted T cell fraction (not recorded which). The receptors stem from a male donor with ankylosing spondylitis or in good health (not recorded which).

This rearrangement joins TRBV6-2 or TRBV6-3 to TRBJ2-7; the match to TRBD1 covers 9 bases. CDR3 length: 14 amino acids. The V gene end was trimmed by 2 bases and the J gene end by 6 bases; junction bases not matched to a gene: 5. Per the germline V gene, CDR1 is MNHEY and CDR2 is SVGEGT. CDR3 sequence: CASSYMGQGAEQYF. Here the CDR3 DNA reads TGTGCCAGCAGTTACATGGGACAGGGTGCCGAGCAGTACTTC.

The CDR3 protein is CASSLWAGGLTDTQYF. CDR3 coding DNA: TGTGCCAGCAGTTTATGGGCGGGGGGGCTCACAGATACGCAGTATTTT. J is TRBJ2-3 and V is TRBV12-3 or TRBV12-4; 9 positions agree with TRBD2. The CDR3 spans 16 residues. V lost 2 bases and J lost 2; bases outside the gene matches: 5.

This clonotype has just a few counts. This chain joins TRBV20-1 and TRBJ2-2; no definite D call. The V gene's germline CDR1 is DFQATT and CDR2 SNEGSKA (reference sequence). Deletions cut 5 bases from V and 5 bases from J, with 6 bases between. The CDR3 consists of 11 residues. This CDR3 reads CSAFRTGELFF. The CDR3 coding sequence is TGCAGTGCTTTCCGGACCGGGGAGCTGTTTTTT.

A few counts support this clonotype. The V gene is TRBV2, the J gene TRBJ2-1, with 13 nucleotides matching TRBD2. The CDR3 loop spans 17 amino acids. V was pared by 3 bases and J by 6 bases, with 8 bases of the junction left unmatched. Germline CDR1 reads SNHLY; CDR2 reads FYNNEI. CDR3 loop: CASSDPTSGGPPNEQFF. In DNA, the CDR3 is TGTGCCAGCAGTGACCCGACTAGCGGGGGGCCCCCCAATGAGCAGTTCTTC. Filled out from reference TRBV2 and TRBJ2-1, the complete variable domain reads EPEVTQTPSHQVTQMGQEVILRCVPISNHLYFYWYRQILGQKVEFLVSFYNNEISEKSEIFDDQFSVERPDGSNFTLKIRSTKLEDSAMYFCASSDPTSGGPPNEQFFGPGTRLTVL.

The V call is TRBV7-2, the J call TRBJ2-1; 8 bases map to TRBD2. The junction had 6 bases not matched to a gene; V was cut back by 1 base and J by 4 bases. The CDR3 runs to 16 residues. Germline V CDR1 and CDR2: SGHTA, FQGNSA. CDR3 region: CASSLGLAGKYNEQFF. The CDR3 bases are TGTGCCAGCAGCTTAGGCCTAGCGGGCAAGTACAATGAGCAGTTCTTC. Full variable domain (rest looked up from reference TRBV7-2 and TRBJ2-1): GAGVSQSPSNKVTEKGKDVELRCDPISGHTALYWYRQSLGQGLEFLIYFQGNSAPDKSGLPSDRFSAERTGGSVSTLTIQRTQQEDSAVYLCASSLGLAGKYNEQFFGPGTRLTVL.

V gene TRBV2 combines with J gene TRBJ2-7, with D tentatively TRBD1 (6 bases). The germline V and J ends were trimmed by 8 bases and 2 bases, with 10 bases remaining between them. CDR3 length: 12 residues. Germline V gene sequence: CDR1 SNHLY, CDR2 FYNNEI. The CDR3 nucleotides read TGTGCCAGCGGGACATCCGCCTACGAGCAGTACTTC. Its protein product is CASGTSAYEQYF.

The V call is TRBV9, the J call TRBJ2-3; D perhaps matches TRBD2 (5 bases). Germline values: CDR1 SGDLS, CDR2 YYNGEE. Trimming shortened V by 3 bases and J by 3 bases, and 11 bases separated the two germline ends. The CDR3 has 14 residues. The CDR3 reads CASSAPDLTDTQYF. As DNA, the CDR3 is TGTGCCAGCAGCGCCCCGGACTTAACAGATACGCAGTATTTT.

The V and J genes are TRBV4-1 and TRBJ2-2; TRBD1 matches 12 bases. Germline V lookup: CDR1 MGHRA, CDR2 YSYEKL. V shed 7 bases and J 0 bases; nucleotides not matched to a gene: 15. This CDR3 contains 20 residues. The chain's CDR3 is CASTLFPGTGGLANTGELFF. The CDR3 DNA reads TGCGCCAGCACCCTCTTTCCGGGGACAGGGGGCCTAGCGAACACCGGGGAGCTGTTTTTT.

This clonotype was counted many times. J is TRBJ2-1 and V is TRBV7-9; D unresolved. The V gene lost 5 bases and the J gene lost 4 bases, with 3 bases spanning the gap. The CDR3 sequence is 11 residues long. Looked up from germline, CDR1 is SEHNR and CDR2 is FQNEAQ (reference sequence). The CDR3 region has the DNA TGTGCCAGCAGCGGGTACAATGAGCAGTTCTTC. This translates into CASSGYNEQFF.

This clonotype turned up a few times. The CDR3 region is CASSLAVYNQPQHF. The CDR3 bases are TGTGCCAGCAGCTTGGCAGTGTACAATCAGCCCCAGCATTTT. The rearrangement uses TRBV5-5 and TRBJ1-5; D gene ambiguous. The CDR3 extends over 14 amino acids. V was trimmed by 0 bases and J by 3 bases, leaving 7 bases between them. Germline V lookup: CDR1 SGHKS, CDR2 YYEKEE (reference sequence).

This clonotype was seen a handful of times. The gene calls are TRBV4-1 and TRBJ1-1; D not certain. The CDR3 is 15 amino acids. V lost 1 base, J lost 0 bases, and 9 bases lay in between. Germline V gene lookup returns CDR1 MGHRA and CDR2 YSYEKL. The CDR3 sequence is CASSQGGAMNTEAFF. The CDR3 coding sequence is TGCGCCAGCAGCCAAGGTGGAGCGATGAACACTGAAGCTTTCTTT.

This sequence joins TRBV6-5 and TRBJ2-5; a weak D match, TRBD2 (5 bases). Trimming left V 2 bases short and J 1 base short, with 14 bases between. CDR3 size: 16 residues. Germline assignment: CDR1 MNHEY and CDR2 SVGAGI. CDR3 DNA: TGTGCCAGCAGTTACAGGATGGGCGGGTCCCAAGAGACCCAGTACTTC. It translates to CASSYRMGGSQETQYF.

This clonotype was seen a few times. The gene calls are TRBV6-5 and TRBJ2-1; 10 bases line up with TRBD2. Germline values: CDR1 MNHEY, CDR2 SVGAGI. V lost 2 bases and J lost 6; bases outside the gene matches: 7. The CDR3 is 16 amino acids. For the CDR3, the DNA is TGTGCCAGCAGTTACCAACTAGCGGGGCTGCTCAATGAGCAGTTCTTC. Translating gives CASSYQLAGLLNEQFF.

This clonotype showed up just a few times. V gene TRBV10-3 combines with J gene TRBJ2-1, with 15 bases aligning to TRBD2. The CDR3 length is 16 residues. The germline CDR1 and CDR2 sequences are ENHRY and SYGVKD. V gave up 8 bases and J gave up 8 bases; unmatched junction bases: 10. The CDR3 loop reads CAIEGTSGGKEDEQFF. The DNA for the CDR3 is TGTGCCATCGAAGGGACTAGCGGGGGGAAGGAGGATGAGCAGTTCTTC.